The 2 T cell receptor beta chains in this list originate from one sample, sequenced in a study of cytomegalovirus exposure and HLA in healthy donors. The PCR had 60 Vbeta and 13 Jbeta primers. Produced via immunoSEQ multiplex PCR; TCRdb's table is partial and in-frame only. Found here are about 130,000 clones, around 80% of them singletons; the top ten hold more than 1%. The sample consisted of PBMCs. These receptors all stem from a female donor in good health and CMV-seronegative.

V and J are TRBV30 and TRBJ2-5; 9 bases fit TRBD1. The DNA end is more similar to TRBJ2-7, so the J call may be wrong. This CDR3 comprises 14 residues. Germline V gene lookup returns CDR1 GTSNPN and CDR2 SVGIG (reference sequence). In DNA, the CDR3 is TGTGCCTGGCAGAACAGGGGGCTTAGGAACGAGCAGTACTTC. Translating gives CAWQNRGLRNEQYF.

The V gene is TRBV7-9, the J gene TRBJ1-3, with D possibly matching TRBD1 (6 bases). Germline assignment: CDR1 SEHNR and CDR2 FQNEAQ (reference sequence). There are 13 residues in the CDR3. V lost 3 bases, J lost 4 bases, and 7 bases lay in between. In nucleotides, the CDR3 is TGTGCCAGCAGCTTCGGGACAGGAAACACCATATATTTT. This sequence encodes CASSFGTGNTIYF.